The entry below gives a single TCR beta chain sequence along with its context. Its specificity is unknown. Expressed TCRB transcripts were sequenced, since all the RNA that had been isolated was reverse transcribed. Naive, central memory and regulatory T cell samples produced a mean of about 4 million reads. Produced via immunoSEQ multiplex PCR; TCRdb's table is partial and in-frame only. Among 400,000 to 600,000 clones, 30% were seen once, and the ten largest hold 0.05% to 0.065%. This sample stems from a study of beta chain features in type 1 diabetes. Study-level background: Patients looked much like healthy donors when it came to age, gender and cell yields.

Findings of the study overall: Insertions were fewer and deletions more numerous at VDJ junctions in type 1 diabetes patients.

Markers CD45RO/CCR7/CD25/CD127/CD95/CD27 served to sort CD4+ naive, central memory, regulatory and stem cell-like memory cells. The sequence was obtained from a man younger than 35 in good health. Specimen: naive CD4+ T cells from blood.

Written as DNA, the CDR3 is TGTGCCAGCAGCTACACAGGGATGGAAGCTTTCTTT. It codes for CASSYTGMEAFF. The chain uses TRBV5-6 and TRBJ1-1; a possible D gene is TRBD1 (6 bases). The CDR3 is made up of 12 amino acids. CDR1 and CDR2 from the germline V gene are SGHDT and YYEEEE. Trimming took off 3 bases at V and 8 bases at J, with 11 bases between the two ends.